This TCR beta chain was obtained from a study of blood T cell repertoires in COVID-19. Study context: Sources were T cells, B-cell-depleted T cells, or PBMCs; the material itself was cDNA or gDNA.

This clone was detected only once. Germline CDR1 reads LNHDA; CDR2 reads SQIVND (reference sequence). Unmatched junction bases numbered 5, after V lost 10 bases and J lost 0 bases. The CDR3 has 14 residues. Sequencing was performed with immunoSEQ multiplex PCR; in TCRdb, only in-frame clones are kept and a portion is missing. The sample has about 100,000 clones; around 90% are singletons. This sequence joins TRBV19 and TRBJ1-3, with TRBD1 matching over 8 bases. This receptor was identified in a human donor with COVID-19, enrolled during active disease. The donor label of this sample is uncertain. The material sequenced was peripheral blood. The CDR3 sequence: CATDDRGSGNTIYF. The CDR3 bases are TGTGCCACTGACGACAGGGGCTCTGGAAACACCATATATTTT. The complete variable domain, with remaining parts taken from reference TRBV19 and TRBJ1-3, reads DGGITQSPKYLFRKEGQNVTLSCEQNLNHDAMYWYRQDPGQGLRLIYYSQIVNDFQKGDIAEGYSVSREKKESFPLTVTSAQKNPTAFYLCATDDRGSGNTIYFGEGSWLTVV.